This T cell receptor beta chain was documented in a study of T cell changes during pregnancy in multiple sclerosis. Of note for this clone: Sequence at one end of the junction differs from germline and may be a read error.

TCRdb keeps only in-frame clones here, not all; method: immunoSEQ multiplex PCR. This table has roughly 60,000 clones, 96% appearing once. The receptor's source is a female donor with multiple sclerosis, enrolled in a pregnancy study. The specimen comprised CD8+ T cells from peripheral blood mononuclear cells, sampled after pregnancy.

CDR3 in DNA: TGTGCTAGCAGCCTTATAGCGGGTGGTCTGGATGAGCAGTTCTTC. Its protein is CASSLIAGGLDEQFF. V is TRBV7-7 and J is TRBJ2-1; 7 bases align to TRBD2. Per the germline V gene, CDR1 is SSHAT and CDR2 is FNYEAQ (reference sequence). This CDR3 is built from 15 residues.